One and the same sample provided the 30 T cell receptor beta chains below, sequenced in a study of shared clonotypes between healthy human individuals. Clones were read by immunoSEQ multiplex PCR, and TCRdb kept only the in-frame ones, dropping some. The data hold about 2.3 million clones, with over 90% observed a single time. Sequencing was done on a sample of naive CD4+ T cells from PBMCs. Subset specified: CD45RA+ positively selected. The receptors stem from a man aged 18 to 29 in good health. Some clones in this sample may be carry-over from other donors' samples.

A word on this clone: The sample carries other DNA sequences with the same CDR3. The rearrangement uses TRBV7-3 and TRBJ2-3; 8 bases match TRBD2. Germline V gene data show CDR1 as SGHTA and CDR2 as FQGTGA. With V trimmed by 5 bases and J by 0 bases, 7 bases remained unmatched. The CDR3 length is 16 residues. CDR3 sequence: CASSPGLAPSTDTQYF. CDR3 in DNA: TGTGCCAGCAGCCCCGGACTAGCCCCTAGCACAGATACGCAGTATTTT.

The chain is built from TRBV21-1 and TRBJ1-5; the D call of TRBD1 is as the table states it, not checked on the DNA. TRBV21-1 is tagged as a pseudogene. The CDR3 extends over 18 amino acids. The CDR3 DNA is TGTGCCAGCAGCAAAGATTCGGACAGGGAAACGAGCAATCAGCCCCAGCATTTT. This encodes CASSKDSDRETSNQPQHF.

V usage is TRBV15 and J usage is TRBJ2-7, with TRBD1 matching over 9 bases. V was pared by 3 bases and J by 3 bases, with 9 bases of the junction left unmatched. The CDR3 extends over 16 amino acids. Per the germline V gene, CDR1 is LNHNV and CDR2 is YYDKDF (reference sequence). The CDR3 nucleotides are TGTGCCACCAGCAGCCCCCCCGGGACAGGGCGCTACGAGCAGTACTTC. It codes for CATSSPPGTGRYEQYF.

Regarding this clone: This same CDR3 is encoded by further DNA sequences in the sample. The CDR3 reads CSVGPGGSYEQYF. In DNA, the CDR3 is TGCAGCGTTGGTCCAGGGGGGTCTTACGAGCAGTACTTC. This chain joins TRBV29-1 and TRBJ2-7, with D possibly being TRBD1 (7 bases). Trimming took off 4 bases at V and 4 bases at J, with 14 bases between the two ends. Germline V gene sequence: CDR1 SQVTM, CDR2 ANQGSEA. The CDR3 spans 13 residues.

CDR3 sequence (DNA): TGTGCCAGCAGCTTAGAACGGGGGAGGAACACTGAAGCTTTCTTT. This gives the protein CASSLERGRNTEAFF. The chain uses TRBV7-9 and TRBJ1-1; a possible D gene is TRBD1 (5 bases). V gave up 1 base and J gave up 1 base, with 10 bases separating them. CDR1 is SEHNR, CDR2 FQNEAQ, per germline (reference sequence). The CDR3 is made up of 15 amino acids. The complete variable domain, with remaining parts taken from reference TRBV7-9 and TRBJ1-1, reads DTGVSQNPRHKITKRGQNVTFRCDPISEHNRLYWYRQTLGQGPEFLTYFQNEAQLEKSRLLSDRFSAERPKGSFSTLEIQRTEQGDSAMYLCASSLERGRNTEAFFGQGTRLTVV.

Notes on this clone: Other DNA sequences in this specimen translate into the identical CDR3. The chain links TRBV27 to TRBJ1-2; D is perhaps TRBD1 (5 bases). The V end lost 3 bases, the J end lost 4 bases, and 9 bases lay between the germline ends. Germline CDR1 MNHEY, CDR2 SMNVEV (reference sequence). The CDR3 extends over 13 amino acids. The DNA for the CDR3 is TGTGCCAGCAGTTTCAGAGGGACCTATGGCTACACCTTC. It is translated as CASSFRGTYGYTF.

The chain is built from TRBV5-1 and TRBJ2-1; D is perhaps TRBD2 (6 bases). Germline V gene data show CDR1 as SGHRS and CDR2 as YFSETQ. This CDR3 contains 15 residues. V was clipped by 4 bases and J by 6 bases, with 17 bases between them. The CDR3: CASSPTGDSPNEQFF. The CDR3 DNA follows: TGCGCCAGCAGCCCGACCGGGGACTCCCCCAATGAGCAGTTCTTC.

The chain recombines TRBV9 with TRBJ2-2; TRBD2 is a possible D gene (6 bases). This CDR3 has 16 residues. The germline CDR1 and CDR2 sequences are SGDLS and YYNGEE. Deletions cut 0 bases from V and 1 base from J, with 10 bases between. The chain's CDR3 is CASSVELARNTGELFF. CDR3 in DNA: TGTGCCAGCAGCGTAGAACTAGCCAGGAACACCGGGGAGCTGTTTTTT. Together with reference TRBV9 and TRBJ2-2, the CDR3 gives the full variable domain: DSGVTQTPKHLITATGQRVTLRCSPRSGDLSVYWYQQSLDQGLQFLIQYYNGEERAKGNILERFSAQQFPDLHSELNLSSLELGDSALYFCASSVELARNTGELFFGEGSRLTVL.

The chain uses TRBV5-8 and TRBJ2-2; the D gene is possibly TRBD2 (6 bases). This CDR3 region has 17 residues. CDR1 and CDR2 from the germline V gene are SGHTS and YDEGEE. V lost 5 bases and J lost 4, with 21 bases in between. CDR3 loop: CASRPMTSTGLTGELFF. The CDR3 DNA reads TGTGCCAGCAGACCAATGACGTCGACGGGACTCACCGGGGAGCTGTTTTTT.

The chain employs TRBV5-1 and TRBJ1-1; D remains unclear. Trimming removed 2 bases at V and 2 bases at J, with 7 bases between. The germline CDR1 and CDR2 sequences are SGHRS and YFSETQ. There are 13 residues in the CDR3. The CDR3 DNA reads as TGCGCCAGCAGCTTCCAGGATAACACTGAAGCTTTCTTT. This encodes CASSFQDNTEAFF.

Written as DNA, the CDR3 is TGTGCCAGTAGTACCAAGTCCGGGACTCGACGGTACTTC. Encoded protein: CASSTKSGTRRYF. This chain connects TRBV19 to TRBJ2-7; maybe TRBD2 (6 bases). CDR1 is LNHDA and CDR2 is SQIVND in the germline V gene (reference sequence). Trimming removed 4 bases at V and 12 bases at J, with 19 bases between. The CDR3 has 13 amino acids.

A remark on this clone: Additional DNA sequences in this sample encode the identical CDR3. CDR3 sequence reads: CASSLDPGQGSEQYF. The CDR3 DNA is TGCGCCAGCAGCTTGGACCCGGGACAGGGAAGTGAGCAGTACTTC. The chain employs TRBV5-1 and TRBJ2-7; TRBD1 aligns across 9 bases. The germline V gene has CDR1 SGHRS and CDR2 YFSETQ. This CDR3 is 15 amino acids long. With V trimmed by 0 bases and J by 7 bases, 8 bases remained unmatched.

As to this clone: The sample contains more than one DNA sequence encoding this CDR3. The rearrangement joins TRBV28 to TRBJ2-1; no clear D. This CDR3 has 11 residues. V gave up 3 bases and J gave up 7 bases, with 4 bases separating them. Germline assignment: CDR1 MDHEN and CDR2 SYDVKM. CDR3 amino acids: CASSFVNEQFF. DNA of the CDR3: TGTGCCAGCAGTTTTGTTAATGAGCAGTTCTTC.

This rearrangement joins TRBV28 to TRBJ2-2; D tentatively fits TRBD1 or TRBD2 (5 bases each). The CDR3 runs to 19 residues. V was pared by 5 bases and J by 0 bases, with 22 bases between. Per the germline V gene, CDR1 is MDHEN and CDR2 is SYDVKM. The CDR3 bases are TGTGCCAGCAGTCCACCCCCCGGGACGAAAGACGCGAACACCGGGGAGCTGTTTTTT. This translates into CASSPPPGTKDANTGELFF.

V gene TRBV28 combines with J gene TRBJ2-7, with 8 bases aligning to TRBD1. Germline V lookup: CDR1 MDHEN, CDR2 SYDVKM. The CDR3 has 14 amino acids. With V trimmed by 10 bases and J by 3 bases, 11 bases remained unmatched. The CDR3 DNA is TGTGCCACCAACCGACAGGGGATGAACTACGAGCAGTACTTC. Amino acid sequence: CATNRQGMNYEQYF.

This chain links TRBV18 with TRBJ2-7; 12 nucleotides line up with TRBD2. With 3 bases clipped from V and 7 bases from J, the junction kept 10 bases outside the gene matches. The germline V gene has CDR1 KGHSH and CDR2 LQKENI. The CDR3 consists of 16 residues. CDR3 nucleotide sequence: TGTGCCAGCTCACCCCTAGCGGGAGGGCCCTCTGAAGAGCAGTACTTC. It translates to CASSPLAGGPSEEQYF.

A remark on this clone: Other DNA sequences in this sample translate to the same CDR3. The rearrangement links TRBV11-2 to TRBJ2-6; 7 bases agree with TRBD1. The CDR3 loop spans 15 amino acids. Germline-derived CDR1 and CDR2 are SGHAT and FQNNGV. V shed 5 bases and J 2 bases; nucleotides not matched to a gene: 3. Here the CDR3 DNA reads TGTGCCAGCAGCCTGCAGGGGGCTGGGGCCAACGTCCTGACTTTC. This encodes CASSLQGAGANVLTF.

Turning to this clone: Other DNA sequences in this sample translate to the same CDR3. The chain carries TRBV14 and TRBJ1-2, with D hard to call. The germline V gene has CDR1 SGHDN and CDR2 FVKESK. V lost 1 base, J lost 2 bases, and 5 bases lay in between. This CDR3 comprises 13 residues. The CDR3 DNA sequence: TGTGCCAGCAGCCAAGGTCAGAACTATGGCTACACCTTC. Its translation: CASSQGQNYGYTF.

V is TRBV5-4 and J is TRBJ2-2; TRBD2 aligns across 12 bases. The germline gives CDR1 SGHNT, CDR2 YYREEE (reference sequence). After removal of 4 bases from V and 7 bases from J, the junction contained 11 bases not matched to a gene. This CDR3 spans 17 amino acids. CDR3 sequence: CASSPAPSGRVGGELFF. The CDR3 bases are TGTGCCAGCAGCCCGGCCCCTAGCGGGAGGGTAGGCGGGGAGCTGTTTTTT. Based on the CDR3 plus reference TRBV5-4 and TRBJ2-2, the full variable domain is ETGVTQSPTHLIKTRGQQVTLRCSSQSGHNTVSWYQQALGQGPQFIFQYYREEENGRGNFPPRFSGLQFPNYSSELNVNALELDDSALYLCASSPAPSGRVGGELFFGEGSRLTVL.

The rearrangement links TRBV4-1 to TRBJ1-5; D is perhaps TRBD1 (6 bases). The V gene's germline CDR1 is MGHRA and CDR2 YSYEKL. CDR3 length: 15 amino acids. V was shortened by 6 bases and J by 2 bases, with 14 bases between the two germline ends. For the CDR3, the DNA is TGCGCCAGCAGTCCACAGGGAACGGGCAATCAGCCCCAGCATTTT. Translating gives CASSPQGTGNQPQHF.

The V call is TRBV5-1, the J call TRBJ1-1; D might be TRBD1 (6 bases). CDR1 SGHRS and CDR2 YFSETQ come from the germline V gene. This CDR3 is built from 15 residues. V was clipped by 4 bases and J by 1 base, with 14 bases between them. DNA for the CDR3: TGCGCCAGCAGCACGGGACAACCGGCGAACACTGAAGCTTTCTTT. Translated, it gives CASSTGQPANTEAFF.

The chain carries TRBV27 and TRBJ1-2, with TRBD1 matching over 8 bases. The germline gives CDR1 MNHEY, CDR2 SMNVEV (reference sequence). The CDR3 sequence is 15 residues long. Losses at the gene ends were 5 bases for V and 4 bases for J; bases not matched to a gene: 9. The CDR3 DNA follows: TGTGCCAGCAGTCCGCGGACAGGGATACTCTATGGCTACACCTTC. Protein: CASSPRTGILYGYTF.

The table lists this clone with a few counts. The chain links TRBV28 to TRBJ1-2; tentative D call: TRBD1 (5 bases). There are 14 residues in the CDR3. In germline, CDR1 is MDHEN, CDR2 SYDVKM. V lost 8 bases to trimming and J lost 5 bases, with 18 bases between them. The CDR3: CASLGGTVGYGYTF. In DNA form, the CDR3 reads TGTGCCAGCCTCGGGGGGACCGTGGGTTATGGCTACACCTTC.

V and J are TRBV6-5 and TRBJ1-1; a weak D match, TRBD1 (5 bases). This CDR3 is built from 14 residues. V was shortened by 6 bases and J by 6 bases, with 17 bases between the two germline ends. Per the germline V gene, CDR1 is MNHEY and CDR2 is SVGAGI. The CDR3 region is CASSRDLVAPEAFF. The CDR3 DNA sequence: TGTGCCAGCAGCCGGGACCTAGTGGCTCCTGAAGCTTTCTTT.

This clone was seen just once. DNA of the CDR3: TGTGCCAGCAGCTACCCGCCGGCCGGGTCCAGCAACGAGCAGTACTTC. Translating gives CASSYPPAGSSNEQYF. The chain carries TRBV7-9 and TRBJ2-7; D remains ambiguous. Germline V gene data show CDR1 as SEHNR and CDR2 as FQNEAQ (reference sequence). The CDR3 is 16 residues long. V lost 4 bases and J lost 5, with 21 bases in between. The full variable domain, its missing parts supplied by reference TRBV7-9 and TRBJ2-7, is DTGVSQNPRHKITKRGQNVTFRCDPISEHNRLYWYRQTLGQGPEFLTYFQNEAQLEKSRLLSDRFSAERPKGSFSTLEIQRTEQGDSAMYLCASSYPPAGSSNEQYFGPGTRLTVT.

The gene calls are TRBV4-2 and TRBJ2-7, with D unclear. The V gene's germline CDR1 is LGHNA and CDR2 YNFKEQ. Trimming cost V 3 bases and J 4 bases, with 10 bases left between them. The CDR3 extends over 13 amino acids. The DNA of the CDR3 is TGTGCCAGCAGCCACCCCTCGGAGTACGAGCAGTACTTC. Residues: CASSHPSEYEQYF.

For the CDR3, the DNA is TGCGCCAGCAGCTTCCGGGACAGAAGCTCTGGGGCCAACGTCCTGACTTTC. Translated: CASSFRDRSSGANVLTF. The chain joins TRBV5-1 to TRBJ2-6, with 7 bases matching TRBD1. The length of the CDR3 is 17 residues. Germline loops: CDR1 SGHRS, CDR2 YFSETQ. Trimming cost V 2 bases and J 0 bases; bases outside gene matches: 5.

V is TRBV5-8 and J is TRBJ1-2; TRBD1 might be the D (6 bases). CDR3 length: 14 residues. CDR1 SGHTS and CDR2 YDEGEE come from the germline V gene. Trimming cost V 4 bases and J 3 bases, with 13 bases left between them. DNA of the CDR3: TGTGCCAGCAGCAGGACAGCGCGAGACTATGGCTACACCTTC. Translated: CASSRTARDYGYTF.

The V call is TRBV29-1, the J call TRBJ2-7; unclear D gene. Germline V gene lookup returns CDR1 SQVTM and CDR2 ANQGSEA. The length of the CDR3 is 12 residues. V shed 4 bases and J shed 3 bases, with 10 bases lying between them. In DNA form, the CDR3 reads TGCAGCGTTGCTTCGTCATTCTACGAGCAGTACTTC. The encoded protein is CSVASSFYEQYF.

V and J are TRBV28 and TRBJ2-7; 7 nucleotides align to TRBD2. The CDR3 runs to 16 residues. The germline V gene encodes CDR1 MDHEN and CDR2 SYDVKM. Trimming removed 7 bases from V and 0 bases from J; junction bases left unmatched: 12. The chain's CDR3 is CASIATSGASSYEQYF. The CDR3 DNA follows: TGTGCCAGCATCGCAACCAGCGGGGCCAGCTCCTACGAGCAGTACTTC.